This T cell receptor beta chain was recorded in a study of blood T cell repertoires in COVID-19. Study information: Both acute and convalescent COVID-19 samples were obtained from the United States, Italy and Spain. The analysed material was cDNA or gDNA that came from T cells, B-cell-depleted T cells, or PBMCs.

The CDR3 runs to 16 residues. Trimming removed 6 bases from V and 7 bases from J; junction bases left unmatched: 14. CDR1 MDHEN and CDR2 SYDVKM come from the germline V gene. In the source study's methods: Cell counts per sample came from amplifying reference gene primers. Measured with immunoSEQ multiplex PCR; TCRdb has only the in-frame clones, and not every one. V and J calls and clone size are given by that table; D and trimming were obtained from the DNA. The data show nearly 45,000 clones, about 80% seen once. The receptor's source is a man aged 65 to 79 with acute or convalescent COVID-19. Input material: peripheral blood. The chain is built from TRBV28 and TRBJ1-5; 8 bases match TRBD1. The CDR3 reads CASSSSDRGGGQPQHF. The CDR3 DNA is TGTGCCAGCAGCTCCTCTGACAGGGGAGGGGGACAGCCCCAGCATTTT. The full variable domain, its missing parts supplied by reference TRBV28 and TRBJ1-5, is DVKVTQSSRYLVKRTGEKVFLECVQDMDHENMFWYRQDPGLGLRLIYFSYDVKMKEKGDIPEGYSVSREKKERFSLILESASTNQTSMYLCASSSSDRGGGQPQHFGDGTRLSIL.